This TCR beta chain was sequenced during a study of cytomegalovirus exposure and HLA in healthy donors (dated by TCRdb to the late 2010s). Some background on the complete study: According to an earlier analysis of 587 of the donors, roughly 180 million T cells yielded over 90 million unique TCR beta sequences and approximately 300 Gb of sequence data. Donor age, sex, ethnicity and CMV serostatus were compiled alongside the repertoire data. Every discovery cohort repertoire had been produced on one sequencing platform. To study patterns of TCR occurrence, a later analysis re-analyzed previously published TCR beta repertoires from 700 or so donors and added high-resolution HLA genotyping. Rather than using new phenotypic data, the later analysis identified candidate immune exposures from TCR beta sequences and from how often those sequences occurred across donors. A later genetic analysis took genome-wide SNP genotypes for about 65% of the 666 donors and used that subset as a discovery cohort. To predict cytomegalovirus infection status, the study combined high-throughput TCR immunosequencing, statistical association of individual TCRs with disease status, and machine learning. Both class I and class II loci were covered by HLA typing, at four-digit resolution. Across 398 genotyped donors of the cohort, an average of roughly 200,000 unique TCR beta nucleotide sequences per donor were sequenced, and roughly 18% of those sequences were non-productive. An earlier analysis of some 500 of the donors applied high-throughput TCR beta sequencing to assess whether each TCR beta V gene segment acted as functional or pseudogenic. The study aimed to test whether signatures of past pathogen exposure could be identified by cataloging public T cell receptors. The study profiled the T cell repertoires of under 850 subjects by immunosequencing and related them to cytomegalovirus serostatus. An early release covering about 600 HLA-typed donors comprised approximately 300 gigabases of sequencing data and approximately 80 million unique TCR sequences. Among the approximately 430 genotyped donors, around 81% belonged to the genetic ancestry cluster associated with self-reported Caucasian donors. The number of typed donors differed by locus: about 629-630 for A, B, C, DRB1 and DQB1; 522 for DQA1; some 590 for DPA1; and about 450 for DPB1. A handful of DR-DQ haplotypes were handled as single units for association and clustering because linkage in the cohort was strong. Along with the approximately 700-subject first cohort, a separate validation cohort of roughly 110 different subjects was used. The research as a whole found: In both the original and validation cohorts, the classifier was reported to diagnose cytomegalovirus status with high specificity and sensitivity. The cohort was sequenced for TCR beta chains only, and without alpha or paired-chain data the features that could be detected were limited. Compared with equally common non-associated chains, HLA-associated TCR beta chains in a later analysis were more clonally expanded and had lower generation probabilities. The 87-base-pair reads could not distinguish some IMGT-functional V segments, including TRBV6-2 and TRBV6-3, so those segments were excluded. The sequencing pipeline was judged likely to have produced a cluster of highly shared sequence variants as a technical artifact. Immune exposure information for the cohort was limited to CMV serostatus. Roughly 17 rarely observed V segments, including chromosome 9 orphons, were excluded from the earlier analysis of a few hundred of the donors because counts were too low. Broadly in line with IMGT annotations, most TCR beta V segments showed up in productive rearrangements about 87% or about 30% of the time in an earlier analysis of several hundred of the donors. Specific HLA alleles were associated with roughly 17,000 TCR beta sequences at a false discovery rate of 0.05 in a later analysis. Because some donors lacked HLA typing at each locus, the association tests relied only on the typed subset. According to the authors, the approach could potentially be generalized to other disease states and immunological phenotypes. In a later analysis, most CMV-associated TCR beta chains were found to appear HLA-restricted, with HLA associations seemingly driven largely by CMV exposure. V-gene and J-gene trimming of TCR beta chains was associated with a missense DCLRE1C variant in a later genetic analysis, and the association was replicated in an independent cohort. Assigning TCR associations to individual alleles was difficult when HLA alleles, especially DR and DQ, strongly co-occurred. According to a later analysis, TCR association rates differed among HLA loci, with DRB1 alleles showing the most associated TCRs and HLA-C alleles showing the fewest. The study gave a list of 150 to 200 TCR beta chains associated with cytomegalovirus. According to a later analysis, parvovirus B19, influenza, CMV and Epstein-Barr virus appeared linked to several top co-occurrence clusters. A few of the identified cytomegalovirus-associated TCR beta chains were confirmed in vitro to be specific for cytomegalovirus antigens. According to a later genetic analysis, donors in an Asian-associated ancestry cluster had fewer N-insertions in productive TCRs than the roughly 670-donor mean. A further reported finding was that TCR beta sequences accurately predicted the HLA-A and HLA-B alleles for most subjects in the first cohort. Most TCR sequences were seen in very few donors, while some public TCRs were found in many individuals. Roughly uniform sequencing depth across donors was assumed in presence/absence analyses, although this assumption may not hold. Linkage disequilibrium might explain the correlated functional status among segregating V segments, but an unknown experimental factor could not be excluded.

At the junction V is shortened by 5 bases and J by 1 base; bases outside the gene matches: 10. Spanning cysteine to phenylalanine, the CDR3 consists of 19 amino acids. Kept here is only the CDR3 DNA, which spans 57 bases and is read in frame from base 1. Sequences SGHVS (CDR1) and FQNEAQ (CDR2) are obtained from the germline V gene. With regard to this clone: What antigen it recognizes has not been identified. Nothing much larger sits one base from this clone, and base qualities are not available.

The cohort comprised around 690 healthy bone marrow donors. At the time of sampling, every cohort member was nominally healthy, though immune exposures that went unrecorded were likely present. The donor tested CMV seropositive and was one of the 289 seropositive cohort members. Each donor provided a peripheral blood sample, and peripheral blood mononuclear cells were used for TCR beta sequencing. Genomic DNA extraction from the blood cell samples was performed with the Qiagen DNeasy Blood Extraction Kit. Preparation of the library involved the immunoSEQ multiplex PCR assay. A mixture of 60 forward primers for TCR Vbeta segments and 13 reverse primers for TCR Jbeta segments was used in the multiplex PCR. Amplification of the CDR3 region of rearranged TCR beta genes was performed with a multiplex PCR assay on genomic DNA. The amplified TCR beta libraries were sequenced on the Illumina HiSeq System as 87-base-pair reads. For the original study's pipeline: In a later analysis, tens of millions of unique TCR beta chains were counted across the 500 to 700 repertoires, and approximately 11 million of these chains were shared by at least two donors. To remove PCR and sequencing errors, raw reads were error-corrected and collapsed into unique sequences using a nearest-neighbor algorithm that merged closely related sequences. CDR3 sequences were aligned to IMGT reference sequences to assign V, D and J gene segments. For a sequence to be retained, a match of at least six nucleotides was required to both a V gene segment and a J gene segment. A rearrangement was called productive if the CDR3 had no stop codons and remained in frame with V and J, and every other rearrangement was called non-productive. Following IMGT convention, CDR3 was defined as the stretch from the second conserved V-encoded cysteine to the conserved J-encoded phenylalanine. In an earlier analysis of approximately 590 of the donors, sequences lacking an unambiguous match to a single V gene segment were excluded. An earlier analysis of a few hundred of the donors called V segments functional above 56.7% productive rearrangements and segregating when the between-donor standard deviation exceeded 5%. A statistical classification framework was developed to diagnose cytomegalovirus status using the catalog of TCR beta chain sequences. V and J gene assignment, in a later analysis, came from comparing TCR nucleotide sequences with IMGT/GENE-DB human TR gene sequences. The TCRdist pipeline was used in a later analysis to assign CDR3 sequences and most-parsimonious VDJ recombination scenarios. In a later analysis, each TCR beta chain was defined by its CDR3 amino acid sequence together with its V-gene family, and reads lacking a unique V-gene family were excluded. In a later analysis, fewer than 650 highly shared, low-generation-probability nucleotide sequences were removed to address suspected cross-contamination and a sequencing artifact. In a later analysis, a clonal expansion index for each public chain was calculated from normalized within-repertoire ranks of inferred template counts. A later analysis computed generation probabilities with a VDJ recombination model fitted to out-of-frame rearrangements, and checked the results against IGoR. Hypergeometric tests were used in a later analysis to score TCR-TCR, TCR-HLA and TCR-CMV co-occurrence, with a repertoire-size bias correction applied to the TCR pairs. To estimate false discovery rates, a later analysis permuted the HLA or CMV assignments 20 times. In a later analysis, co-occurring TCRs were grouped using DBSCAN, with TCRdist sequence similarity added in when clustering inside HLA-allele-positive subsets. Repertoires with fewer than 30,000 or more than 120,000 public chains, plus five repertoires with anomalous nucleotide sharing, were excluded from co-occurrence clustering. This is the immuneACCESS table as TCRdb keeps it, with only in-frame sequences that have V and J called. A part of the clones is gone; compared with another copy, unresolved V genes explain less than half, and the rest is unexplained. That table is the source of V, J and clone size, and D and trimming were worked out from the DNA. The sample table lists approximately 81,000 clones, 77% of them with a count of one. Clones ranked in the top ten supply more than 2.5% of the sample.

Sequences were obtained from PBMCs. The receptor comes from a man in his forties or fifties in good health and CMV-seropositive. The chain links TRBV7-8 with TRBJ2-2, and 13 bases in between align with TRBD2. The DNA sequence reads TGTGCCAGCAGCCCGAGGACTAGCGGGAGCTCGTGGAACACCGGGGAGCTGTTTTTT. Translated, this gives CASSPRTSGSSWNTGELFF.